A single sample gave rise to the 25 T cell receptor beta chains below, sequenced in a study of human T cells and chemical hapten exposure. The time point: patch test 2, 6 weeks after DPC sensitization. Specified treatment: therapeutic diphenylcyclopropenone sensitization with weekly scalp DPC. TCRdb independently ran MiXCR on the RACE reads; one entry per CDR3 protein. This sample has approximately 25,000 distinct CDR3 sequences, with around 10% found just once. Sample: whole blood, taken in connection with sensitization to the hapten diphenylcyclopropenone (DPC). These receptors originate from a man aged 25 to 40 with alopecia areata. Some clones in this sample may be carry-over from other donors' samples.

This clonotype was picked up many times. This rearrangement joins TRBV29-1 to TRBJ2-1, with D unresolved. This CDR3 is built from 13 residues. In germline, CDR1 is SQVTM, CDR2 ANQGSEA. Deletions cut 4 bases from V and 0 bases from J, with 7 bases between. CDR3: CSVGPSSYNEQFF. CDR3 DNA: TGCAGCGTTGGACCGTCCTCCTACAATGAGCAGTTCTTC.

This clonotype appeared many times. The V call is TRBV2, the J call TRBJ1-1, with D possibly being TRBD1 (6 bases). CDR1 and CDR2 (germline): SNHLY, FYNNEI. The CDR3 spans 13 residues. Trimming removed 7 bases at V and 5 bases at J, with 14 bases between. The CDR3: CASNIQGTTEAFF. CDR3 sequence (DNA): TGTGCCAGCAATATACAGGGAACGACTGAAGCTTTCTTT. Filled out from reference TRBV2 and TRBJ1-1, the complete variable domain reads EPEVTQTPSHQVTQMGQEVILRCVPISNHLYFYWYRQILGQKVEFLVSFYNNEISEKSEIFDDQFSVERPDGSNFTLKIRSTKLEDSAMYFCASNIQGTTEAFFGQGTRLTVV.

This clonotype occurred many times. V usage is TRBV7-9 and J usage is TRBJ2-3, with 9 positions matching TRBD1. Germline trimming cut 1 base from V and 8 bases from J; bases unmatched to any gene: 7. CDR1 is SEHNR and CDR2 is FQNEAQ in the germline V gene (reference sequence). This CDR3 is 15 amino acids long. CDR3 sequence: CASSLEEQGATTQYF. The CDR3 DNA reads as TGTGCCAGCAGCTTAGAAGAACAGGGGGCGACTACGCAGTATTTT.

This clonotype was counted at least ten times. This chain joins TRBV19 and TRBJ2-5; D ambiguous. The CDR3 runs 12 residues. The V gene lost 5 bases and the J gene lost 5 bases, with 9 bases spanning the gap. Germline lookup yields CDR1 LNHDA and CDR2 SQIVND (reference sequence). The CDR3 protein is CASSPDYETQYF. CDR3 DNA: TGTGCCAGTAGTCCCGATTACGAGACCCAGTACTTC.

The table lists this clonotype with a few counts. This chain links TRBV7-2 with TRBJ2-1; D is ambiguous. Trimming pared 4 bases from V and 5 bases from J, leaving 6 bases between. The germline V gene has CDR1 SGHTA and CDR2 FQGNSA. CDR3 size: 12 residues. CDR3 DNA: TGTGCCAGCAGCTCCCAGGACAATGAGCAGTTCTTC. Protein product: CASSSQDNEQFF.

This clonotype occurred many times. For the CDR3, the DNA is TGTGCCAGCAACCGACTAGCGGGGGTTGATACGCAGTATTTT. Its protein product is CASNRLAGVDTQYF. The chain recombines TRBV6-5 with TRBJ2-3; 12 bases agree with TRBD2. V dropped 7 bases and J dropped 6; count of bases not matched to a gene: 5. Looked up from germline, CDR1 is MNHEY and CDR2 is SVGAGI. This CDR3 comprises 14 residues.

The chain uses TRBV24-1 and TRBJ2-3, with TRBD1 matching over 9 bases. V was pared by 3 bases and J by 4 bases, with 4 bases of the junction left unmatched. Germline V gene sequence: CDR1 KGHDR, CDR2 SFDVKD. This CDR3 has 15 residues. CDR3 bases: TGTGCCACCAGTGATCACACAGGGGGCGCAGATACGCAGTATTTT. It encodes CATSDHTGGADTQYF.

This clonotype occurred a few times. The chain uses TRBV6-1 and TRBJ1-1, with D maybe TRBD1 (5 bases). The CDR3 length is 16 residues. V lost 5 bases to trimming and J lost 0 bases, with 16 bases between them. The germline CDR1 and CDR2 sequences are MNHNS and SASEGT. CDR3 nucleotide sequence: TGTGCCAGCAGTCCCGAGAGGGGTGGAATGAACACTGAAGCTTTCTTT. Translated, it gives CASSPERGGMNTEAFF.

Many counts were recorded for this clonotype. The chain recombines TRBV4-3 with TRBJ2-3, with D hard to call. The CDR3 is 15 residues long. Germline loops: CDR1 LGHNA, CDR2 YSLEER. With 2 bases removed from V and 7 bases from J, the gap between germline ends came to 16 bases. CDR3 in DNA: TGCGCCAGCAGCCAACCCCTCGCAGCACAGCATACGCAGTATTTT. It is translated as CASSQPLAAQHTQYF.

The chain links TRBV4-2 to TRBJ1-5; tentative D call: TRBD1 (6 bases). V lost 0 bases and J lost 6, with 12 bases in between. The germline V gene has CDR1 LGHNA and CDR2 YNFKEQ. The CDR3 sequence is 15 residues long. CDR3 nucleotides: TGTGCCAGCAGCCAAGAATCCAGGGGTGTTCAGCCCCAGCATTTT. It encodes CASSQESRGVQPQHF.

The chain's CDR3 is CASSQGLAPQETQYF. The DNA of the CDR3 is TGCGCCAGCAGCCAAGGACTAGCGCCACAAGAGACCCAGTACTTC. The V call is TRBV4-3, the J call TRBJ2-5, with 8 bases identical to TRBD2. Germline V lookup: CDR1 LGHNA, CDR2 YSLEER. V gave up 1 base and J gave up 2 bases; unmatched junction bases: 3. The CDR3 runs 15 residues.

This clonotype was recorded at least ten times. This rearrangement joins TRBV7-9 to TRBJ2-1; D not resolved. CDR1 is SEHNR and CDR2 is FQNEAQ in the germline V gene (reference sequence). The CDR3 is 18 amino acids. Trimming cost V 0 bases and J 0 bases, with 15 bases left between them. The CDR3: CASSLAMVTESSYNEQFF. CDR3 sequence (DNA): TGTGCCAGCAGCTTAGCCATGGTGACGGAGAGCTCCTACAATGAGCAGTTCTTC.

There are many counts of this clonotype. The chain's CDR3 is CASSYRGDQPQHF. The CDR3 bases are TGTGCCAGCAGCTATAGGGGGGACCAGCCCCAGCATTTT. V and J are TRBV7-8 and TRBJ1-5; tentatively, D is TRBD1 (6 bases). The V and J ends lost 4 bases and 7 bases respectively, with 11 bases between them. The germline gives CDR1 SGHVS, CDR2 FQNEAQ. The CDR3 loop spans 13 amino acids. Combining the CDR3 with reference TRBV7-8 and TRBJ1-5 gives the whole variable domain GAGVSQSPRYKVAKRGQDVALRCDPISGHVSLFWYQQALGQGPEFLTYFQNEAQLDKSGLPSDRFFAERPEGSVSTLKIQRTQQEDSAVYLCASSYRGDQPQHFGDGTRLSIL.

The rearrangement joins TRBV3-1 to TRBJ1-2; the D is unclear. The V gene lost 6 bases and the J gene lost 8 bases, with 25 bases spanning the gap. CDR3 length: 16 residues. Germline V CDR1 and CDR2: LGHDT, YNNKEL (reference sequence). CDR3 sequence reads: CASRPGLGSAIAGYTF. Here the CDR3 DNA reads TGTGCCAGCAGACCCGGCTTGGGAAGTGCTATCGCCGGCTACACCTTC.

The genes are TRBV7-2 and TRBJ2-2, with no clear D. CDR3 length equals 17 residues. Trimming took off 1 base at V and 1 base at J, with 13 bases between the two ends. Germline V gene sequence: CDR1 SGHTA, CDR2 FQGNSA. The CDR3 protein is CASSLVAGLGNTGELFF. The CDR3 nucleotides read TGTGCCAGCAGCTTAGTGGCAGGCTTGGGGAACACCGGGGAGCTGTTTTTT.

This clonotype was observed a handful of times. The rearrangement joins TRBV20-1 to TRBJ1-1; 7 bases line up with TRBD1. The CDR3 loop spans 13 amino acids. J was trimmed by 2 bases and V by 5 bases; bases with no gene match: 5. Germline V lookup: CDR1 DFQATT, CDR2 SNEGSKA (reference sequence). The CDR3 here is CSALGQSNTEAFF. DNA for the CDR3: TGCAGTGCTCTGGGACAGAGCAACACTGAAGCTTTCTTT.

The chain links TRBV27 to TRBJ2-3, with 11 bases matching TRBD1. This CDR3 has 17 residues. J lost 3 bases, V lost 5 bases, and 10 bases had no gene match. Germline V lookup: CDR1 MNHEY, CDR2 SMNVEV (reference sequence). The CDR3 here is CASSPLRTGGGTDTQYF. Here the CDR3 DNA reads TGTGCCAGCAGTCCCCTCCGGACAGGGGGCGGTACAGATACGCAGTATTTT.

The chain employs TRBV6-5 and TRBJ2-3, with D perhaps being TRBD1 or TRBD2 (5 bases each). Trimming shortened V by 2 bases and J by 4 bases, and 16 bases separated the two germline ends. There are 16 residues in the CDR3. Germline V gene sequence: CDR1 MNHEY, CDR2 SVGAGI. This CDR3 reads CASSYGAFGAPDTQYF. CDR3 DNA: TGTGCCAGCAGTTACGGGGCCTTCGGGGCACCAGATACGCAGTATTTT.

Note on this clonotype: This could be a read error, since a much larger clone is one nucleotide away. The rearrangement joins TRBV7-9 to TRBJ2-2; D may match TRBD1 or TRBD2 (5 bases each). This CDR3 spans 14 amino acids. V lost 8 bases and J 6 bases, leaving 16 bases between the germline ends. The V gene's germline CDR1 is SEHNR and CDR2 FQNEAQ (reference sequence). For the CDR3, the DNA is TGTGCCAGCGACCGGGACGGAGATTCCGGGGAGCTGTTTTTT. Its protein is CASDRDGDSGELFF.

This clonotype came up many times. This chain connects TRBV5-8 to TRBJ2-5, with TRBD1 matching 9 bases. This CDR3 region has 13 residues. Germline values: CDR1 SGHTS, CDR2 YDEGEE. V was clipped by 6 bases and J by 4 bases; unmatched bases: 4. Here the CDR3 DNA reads TGTGCCAGCAACAGGGGGCAGGGAGAGACCCAGTACTTC. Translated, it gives CASNRGQGETQYF.

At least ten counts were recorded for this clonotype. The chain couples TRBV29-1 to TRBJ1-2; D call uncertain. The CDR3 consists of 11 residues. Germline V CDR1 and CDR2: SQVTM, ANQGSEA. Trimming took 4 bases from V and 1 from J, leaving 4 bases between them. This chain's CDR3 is CSVAVNYGYTF. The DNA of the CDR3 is TGCAGCGTTGCCGTTAACTATGGCTACACCTTC.

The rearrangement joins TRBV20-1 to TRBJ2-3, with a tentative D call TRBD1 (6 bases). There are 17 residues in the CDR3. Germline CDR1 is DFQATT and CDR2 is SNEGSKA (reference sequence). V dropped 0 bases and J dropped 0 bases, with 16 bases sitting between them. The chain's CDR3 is CSARDQRRGTSTDTQYF. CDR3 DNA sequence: TGCAGTGCTAGAGATCAACGCAGGGGCACTAGCACAGATACGCAGTATTTT.

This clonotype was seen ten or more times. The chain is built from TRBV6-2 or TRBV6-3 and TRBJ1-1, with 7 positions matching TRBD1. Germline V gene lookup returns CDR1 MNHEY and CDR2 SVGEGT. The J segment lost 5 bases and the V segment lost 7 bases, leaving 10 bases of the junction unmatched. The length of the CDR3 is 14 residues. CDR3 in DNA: TGTGCCAGCAAAGACCCAGGGGGGGTTACTGAAGCTTTCTTT. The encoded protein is CASKDPGGVTEAFF.

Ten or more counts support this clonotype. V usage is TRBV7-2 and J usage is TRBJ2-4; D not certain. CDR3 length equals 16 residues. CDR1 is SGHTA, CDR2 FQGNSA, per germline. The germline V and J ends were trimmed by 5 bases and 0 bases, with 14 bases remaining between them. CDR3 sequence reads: CASSAKGTLAKNIQYF. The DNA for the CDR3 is TGTGCCAGCAGCGCTAAGGGCACGTTAGCCAAAAACATTCAGTACTTC. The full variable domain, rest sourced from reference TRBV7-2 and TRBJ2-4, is GAGVSQSPSNKVTEKGKDVELRCDPISGHTALYWYRQSLGQGLEFLIYFQGNSAPDKSGLPSDRFSAERTGGSVSTLTIQRTQQEDSAVYLCASSAKGTLAKNIQYFGAGTRLSVL.

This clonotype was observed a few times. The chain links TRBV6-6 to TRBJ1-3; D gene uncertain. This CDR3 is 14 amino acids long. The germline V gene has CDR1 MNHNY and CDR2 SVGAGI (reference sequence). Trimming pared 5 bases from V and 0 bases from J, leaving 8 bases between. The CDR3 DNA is TGTGCCAGCAGTCCCCCGGACTCTGGAAACACCATATATTTT. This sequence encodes CASSPPDSGNTIYF.